The clone carrying this T cell receptor beta chain appeared a few times. This entry comes from a study of read filtering for tumor transcriptome and immune sequencing. Trimming at V came to 3 bases and at J to 5 bases, leaving 10 bases not matched to a gene. Germline V gives CDR1 DFQATT, CDR2 SNEGSKA (reference sequence). The CDR3 loop spans 15 amino acids. The library was built from roughly 400 ng RNA with molecular barcoded adaptors for alpha/delta and beta/gamma chains. TCRdb fed the reads into MiXCR, producing one record per CDR3 protein. Of roughly 67,000 distinct CDR3 sequences listed, around 19% are singletons.

The rearrangement links TRBV20-1 to TRBJ2-7; 10 bases agree with TRBD2. The sequence was obtained from a donor at least 40 years old with multiple myeloma. Specimen: a population of CD138-negative cells sorted from bone marrow. The DNA for the CDR3 is TGCAGTGCTAGCCTCCCTAGCGGGGGTTTTCACGAGCAGTACTTC. This gives the protein CSASLPSGGFHEQYF.